A single T cell receptor beta chain is shown here with its context. Its matching antigen is unknown. The use of a sample-barcoded 5' primer and a J-beta primer mix characterized a second PCR of roughly 6 to 12 cycles. At least 2.5 million CDR3-containing paired-end reads were obtained per sample. TCRdb re-derived calls from the 5' RACE reads in MiXCR, one entry per CDR3 protein. The top ten clones hold 28% of a sample with about 830,000 distinct CDR3 sequences, 62% of them seen once. Russia was home to the donors, healthy Caucasian individuals aged roughly 6 to 90. This sample stems from a study of blood T cells in healthy people across ages. Study results and caveats: Higher diversity, along with more naive CD4+ cells, distinguished long-lived donors from aged donors. In the absence of known donor CMV status, changes in expanded clonotypes were possibly confounded.

The material sequenced was blood. The clonotype was recovered from a man aged 30 to 39 in good health.

The CDR3 protein is CATTSPGANTEAFF. The CDR3 DNA follows: TGTGCCACCACTTCGCCAGGGGCGAACACTGAAGCTTTCTTT. The chain joins TRBV24-1 to TRBJ1-1; D might be TRBD1 (6 bases). V was cut by 8 bases and J by 1 base, with 13 bases left in between. The germline V gene encodes CDR1 KGHDR and CDR2 SFDVKD. The CDR3 is 14 residues long.